The source of this T cell receptor (beta chain) is a study of prognosis after radiotherapy for stage I lung cancer (dated by TCRdb to the early 2020s). General notes on the study: Between early 2018 and 2019, roughly 19 patients with stage I NSCLC were enrolled in Nanjing, China. Squamous cell carcinoma histology was identified in roughly seven patients, and adenocarcinoma histology was identified in about a dozen patients. Ages in the cohort of 13 men and 6 women ranged from roughly 53 to 84 years, with a median of 74. Distant metastases were developed by four of the 19 patients after SBRT, at a median of about 7 months, whereas no significant progression was observed in the other 15 patients. Every patient was regarded as medically inoperable, because of comorbidities in about 12 cases and refusal of surgery in 6 or 7 cases. SBRT was not combined with any concurrent therapy in any patient. SBRT was given in 3 to 5 fractions with a biologically effective dose of at least 100 Gy, using image-guided IMRT or VMAT. Enrolled patients comprised around 13 with newly diagnosed primary stage I lung tumors and five with oligometastatic NSCLC after surgical resection of the primary tumor. For each of the roughly 19 patients, one blood sample was taken before SBRT and one after, so the study sequenced around 40 samples in total. The study profiled peripheral blood TCR beta repertoires from stage I NSCLC patients before and after stereotactic body radiotherapy and related them to distant failure.

On the study overall, not on this receptor specifically: Unique TCR clone counts fell after SBRT (median approximately 10,000 before versus 6,500 to 7,500 after; Wilcoxon paired P=0.011). None of the reported P values were adjusted for multiple comparisons. No determination of tumor specificity was made for expanded TCR clones. Differences in TRBV and TRBJ usage frequencies by metastasis status were reportedly observed in two V genes at baseline and in ten or so V and two J genes after SBRT. Post-SBRT Shannon entropy and its change from baseline were lower in patients who developed distant metastases; baseline Shannon entropy was not associated with metastases. The study was limited by its small cohort and short follow-up, and the findings require independent validation.

This clonotype was counted ten times or more. Its antigen is unknown. Base qualities are missing; no much larger clone stands one base away. Inclusive of the bounding cysteine and phenylalanine, the CDR3 is 15 residues long. The only DNA kept is the CDR3, 45 bases in frame from the first base. The junction shows trimming of 3 bases on V and 5 bases on J, and the gene matches do not reach 8 bases of it. The germline V gene supplies CDR1 SQVTM and CDR2 ANQGSEA. A history of other malignancies or of prior chemotherapy or radiotherapy was absent in all patients, and node-negative disease was shown on CT and PET/CT in all patients. Roughly 6 milliliters of peripheral venous blood were drawn into EDTA tubes at each of two time points. PBMCs were isolated by Ficoll-Paque Plus density-gradient centrifugation. Right after collection, samples were placed at -80 degrees C and kept there until analysis. Two rounds of multiplex PCR were performed to amplify the TCR beta CDR3 region from genomic DNA. In the first PCR round, primers specific to each TRBV and TRBJ gene were used, and the primer sequences were filed in Chinese patent CN105087789A. Universal primers were used in the second round of PCR. The Roche High Pure PCR Template Preparation Kit was used to extract genomic DNA from the frozen PBMCs. The libraries underwent paired-end sequencing with 151 bp reads on an Illumina HiSeq 3000. In the source study's methods: Raw reads lacking the multiplex PCR primer sequences were removed with CutAdapt. Using PEAR, the high-quality paired reads were merged into contigs. TRB V, D and J gene segments were assigned to each contig with MiXCR by alignment to reference sequences. To remove sequencing errors, CDR3 sequences were clustered according to base quality and sequence similarity. Diversity was measured as Shannon entropy normalized by the natural log of productive TCR sequence number. To get clonality, Shannon entropy was divided by the natural log of the number of unique clonotypes, and that result was subtracted from one. Using the Youden index from ROC curves, the researchers picked the repertoire-metric cut-offs for progression-free survival, and all analyses were carried out in R 3.5.3. The public reads were reanalyzed by TCRdb: fastp trimming at Q25, MiXCR alignment, in-frame beta chains only. Duplicate CDR3 protein sequences are folded into a single record with the most common DNA and genes. TCRdb assigned the V and J calls; the authors' analysis was not used. The sample data list some 38,000 distinct CDR3 sequences, and about 24% of these were observed just once. The leading ten clones occupy less than 30% of the sample.

Sequencing used PBMCs, obtained before or after stereotactic body radiation therapy (not recorded which). The origin of this receptor is a donor aged 50 or older with non-small cell lung cancer. The rearranged segments are TRBV29-1 and TRBJ2-7; 12 nucleotides in the junction match TRBD1. CDR3 reads: CSVEGMGQGADEQYF. In nucleotide form, the sequence is TGCAGCGTTGAGGGGATGGGACAGGGGGCGGACGAGCAGTACTTC.